The TCR beta chain under discussion was sequenced for a study of shared clonotypes between healthy human individuals. Overall study: The study enrolled a couple of women and a few men aged 18 to 49.

Germline V gene lookup returns CDR1 SQVTM and CDR2 ANQGSEA. The CDR3 sequence is 14 residues long. Trimming cost V 4 bases and J 2 bases, with 13 bases left between them. This clone was seen a handful of times. Its specificity is unknown. Broader study findings: Clonotype sharing among donors, it was expected, would be affected by sequencing depth.

Researchers divided each subset's genomic DNA evenly across several immunoSEQ plates. It was on ten immunoSEQ deep assay plates that unsorted PBMC DNA was sequenced. The repertoire was sequenced with immunoSEQ multiplex PCR; TCRdb's copy has only in-frame clones and lacks some. The table has roughly 96,000 clones, around 43% seen once; the top ten hold over 13%. The chain recombines TRBV29-1 with TRBJ2-3; TRBD2 might be the D (6 bases). The sequencing input was PBMCs. This receptor was obtained from a woman aged 35 to 49 in good health. Some clones in this sample may be carry-over from other donors' samples. The CDR3 here is CSVVGGGTTDTQYF. The CDR3 DNA reads as TGCAGCGTTGTGGGGGGAGGAACCACAGATACGCAGTATTTT.